This TCR beta chain appears in the sequencing data of a study of long-term antiretroviral therapy in people with HIV. Germline V CDR1 and CDR2: MDHEN, SYDVKM. V lost 6 bases to trimming and J lost 10 bases; unmatched junction nucleotides: 8. This CDR3 has 14 residues. Runs used v3.0 of the immunoSEQ assay and were done at survey level. Here immunoSEQ multiplex PCR was the method, and the copy in TCRdb shows in-frame clones only, minus some. Of about 24,000 clones in the sample, about four fifths are singletons; the top ten hold 4.5% to 6%. Study conclusions and caveats: Clonotypes expanded prior to ART showed repertoire dominance at all sampled time points.

A single count supports this clone. Its antigen is still unknown. This chain joins TRBV28 and TRBJ2-1, with 11 nucleotides matching TRBD2. The starting material was unsorted PBMCs, obtained 4.4 years after starting antiretroviral therapy. This receptor was taken from a man in his thirties or forties with HIV. The CDR3 loop reads CASRELAGEGEQFF. Written as DNA, the CDR3 is TGTGCCAGCAGGGAACTAGCGGGAGAAGGAGAGCAGTTCTTC.